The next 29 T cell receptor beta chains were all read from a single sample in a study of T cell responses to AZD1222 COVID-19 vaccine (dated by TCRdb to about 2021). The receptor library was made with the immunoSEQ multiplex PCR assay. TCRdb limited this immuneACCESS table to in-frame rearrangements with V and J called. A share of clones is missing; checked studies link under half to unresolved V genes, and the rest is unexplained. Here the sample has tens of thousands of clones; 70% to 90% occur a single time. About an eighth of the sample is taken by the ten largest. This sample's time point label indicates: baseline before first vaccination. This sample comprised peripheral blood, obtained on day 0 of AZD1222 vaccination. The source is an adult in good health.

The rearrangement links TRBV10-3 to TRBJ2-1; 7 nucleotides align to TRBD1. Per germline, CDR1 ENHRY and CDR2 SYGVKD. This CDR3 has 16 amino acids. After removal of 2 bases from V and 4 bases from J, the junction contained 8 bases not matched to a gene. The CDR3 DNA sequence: TGTGCCATCAGTGAGGAAATCGGGACAGTATACAATGAGCAGTTCTTC. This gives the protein CAISEEIGTVYNEQFF.

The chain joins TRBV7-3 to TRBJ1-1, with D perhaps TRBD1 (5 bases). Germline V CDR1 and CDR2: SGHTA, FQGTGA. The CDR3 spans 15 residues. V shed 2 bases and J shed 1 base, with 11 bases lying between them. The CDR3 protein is CASSLVGRGNTEAFF. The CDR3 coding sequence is TGTGCCAGCAGCTTAGTCGGGAGGGGGAACACTGAAGCTTTCTTT.

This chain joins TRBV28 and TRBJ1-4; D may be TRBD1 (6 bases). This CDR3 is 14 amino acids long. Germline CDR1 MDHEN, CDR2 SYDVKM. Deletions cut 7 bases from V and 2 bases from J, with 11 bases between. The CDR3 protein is CASITGSTNEKLFF. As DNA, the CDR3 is TGTGCCAGCATTACAGGGTCTACTAATGAAAAACTGTTTTTT.

The CDR3 sequence: CASSLGQAFTEAFF. As DNA, the CDR3 is TGCGCCAGCAGCTTGGGCCAGGCTTTCACTGAAGCTTTCTTT. The chain combines TRBV5-1 with TRBJ1-1; D ambiguous. Germline lookup yields CDR1 SGHRS and CDR2 YFSETQ. This CDR3 comprises 14 residues. Trimming removed 0 bases at V and 4 bases at J, with 10 bases between.

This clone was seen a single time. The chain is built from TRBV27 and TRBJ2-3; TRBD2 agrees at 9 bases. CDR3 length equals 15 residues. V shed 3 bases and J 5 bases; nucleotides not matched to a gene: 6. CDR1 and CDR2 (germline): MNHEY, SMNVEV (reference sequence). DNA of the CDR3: TGTGCCAGCAGTTTCGGCGGGGGGGCCGGAGATACGCAGTATTTT. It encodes CASSFGGGAGDTQYF.

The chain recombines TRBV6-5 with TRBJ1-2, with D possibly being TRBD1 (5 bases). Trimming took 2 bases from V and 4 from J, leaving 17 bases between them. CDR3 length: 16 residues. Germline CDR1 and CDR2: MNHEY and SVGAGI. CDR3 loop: CASSYPGTAPFYGYTF. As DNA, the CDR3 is TGTGCCAGCAGTTACCCTGGGACCGCTCCATTCTATGGCTACACCTTC.

As DNA, the CDR3 is TGCAGTGCTAGTAAACAGACGAGCACAGATACGCAGTATTTT. Encoded protein: CSASKQTSTDTQYF. The genes are TRBV20-1 and TRBJ2-3; no clear D gene. Germline V CDR1 and CDR2: DFQATT, SNEGSKA (reference sequence). V was clipped by 3 bases and J by 0 bases, with 10 bases between them. The CDR3 is 14 residues long.

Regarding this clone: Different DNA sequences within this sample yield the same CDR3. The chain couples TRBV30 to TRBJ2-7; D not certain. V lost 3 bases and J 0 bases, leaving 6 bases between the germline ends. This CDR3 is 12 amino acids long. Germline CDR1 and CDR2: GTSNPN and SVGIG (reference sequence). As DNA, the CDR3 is TGTGCCTGGAGCCGAGTCTCCTACGAGCAGTACTTC. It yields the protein CAWSRVSYEQYF. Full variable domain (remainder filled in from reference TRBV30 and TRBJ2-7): SQTIHQWPATLVQPVGSPLSLECTVEGTSNPNLYWYRQAAGRGLQLLFYSVGIGQISSEVPQNLSASRPQDRQFILSSKKLLLSDSGFYLCAWSRVSYEQYFGPGTRLTVT.

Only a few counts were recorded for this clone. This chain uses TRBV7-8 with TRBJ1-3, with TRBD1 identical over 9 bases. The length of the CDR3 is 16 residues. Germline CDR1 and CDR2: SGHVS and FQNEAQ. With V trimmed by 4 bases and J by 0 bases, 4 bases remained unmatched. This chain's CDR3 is CASSSGQGHSGNTIYF. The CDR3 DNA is TGTGCCAGCAGCTCGGGACAGGGCCACTCTGGAAACACCATATATTTT.

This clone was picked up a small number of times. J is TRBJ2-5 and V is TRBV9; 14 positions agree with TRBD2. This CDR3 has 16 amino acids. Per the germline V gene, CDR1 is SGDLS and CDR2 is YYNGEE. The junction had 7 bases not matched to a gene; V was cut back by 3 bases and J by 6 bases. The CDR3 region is CASSASGTSGGQTQYF. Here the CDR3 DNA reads TGTGCCAGCAGCGCTTCCGGGACTAGCGGGGGACAGACCCAGTACTTC.

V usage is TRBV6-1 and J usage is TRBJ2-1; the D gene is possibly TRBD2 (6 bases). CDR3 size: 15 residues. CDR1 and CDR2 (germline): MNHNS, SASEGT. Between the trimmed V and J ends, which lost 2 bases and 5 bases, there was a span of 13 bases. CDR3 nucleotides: TGTGCCAGCAGTGAACAGGGACTGGGTGACAATGAGCAGTTCTTC. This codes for CASSEQGLGDNEQFF.

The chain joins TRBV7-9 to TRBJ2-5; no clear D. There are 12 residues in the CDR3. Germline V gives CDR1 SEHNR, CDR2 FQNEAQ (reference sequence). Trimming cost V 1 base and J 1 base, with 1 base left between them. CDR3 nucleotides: TGTGCCAGCAGCTTAGTCCAAGAGACCCAGTACTTC. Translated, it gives CASSLVQETQYF.

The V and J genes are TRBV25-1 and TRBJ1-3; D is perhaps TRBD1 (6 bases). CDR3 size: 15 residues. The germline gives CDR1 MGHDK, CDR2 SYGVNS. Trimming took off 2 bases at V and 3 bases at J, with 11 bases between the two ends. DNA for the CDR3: TGTGCCAGCAGTGAAATCACAGGGTATGGAAACACCATATATTTT. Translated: CASSEITGYGNTIYF.

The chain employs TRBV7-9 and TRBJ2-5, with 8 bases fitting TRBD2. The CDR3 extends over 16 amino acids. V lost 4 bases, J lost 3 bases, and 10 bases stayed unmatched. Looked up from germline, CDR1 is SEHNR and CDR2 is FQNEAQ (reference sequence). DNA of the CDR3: TGTGCCAGCAGCTCAAGGGGCTCACTAGCGGAAGAGACCCAGTACTTC. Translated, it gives CASSSRGSLAEETQYF. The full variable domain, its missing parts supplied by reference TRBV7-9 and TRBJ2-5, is DTGVSQNPRHKITKRGQNVTFRCDPISEHNRLYWYRQTLGQGPEFLTYFQNEAQLEKSRLLSDRFSAERPKGSFSTLEIQRTEQGDSAMYLCASSSRGSLAEETQYFGPGTRLLVL.

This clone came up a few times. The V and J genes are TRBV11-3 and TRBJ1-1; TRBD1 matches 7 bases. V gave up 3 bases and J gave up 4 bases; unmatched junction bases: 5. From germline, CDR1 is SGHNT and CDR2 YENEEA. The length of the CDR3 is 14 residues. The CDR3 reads CASSFRGGSTEAFF. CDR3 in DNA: TGTGCCAGCAGCTTCCGAGGGGGCTCCACTGAAGCTTTCTTT.

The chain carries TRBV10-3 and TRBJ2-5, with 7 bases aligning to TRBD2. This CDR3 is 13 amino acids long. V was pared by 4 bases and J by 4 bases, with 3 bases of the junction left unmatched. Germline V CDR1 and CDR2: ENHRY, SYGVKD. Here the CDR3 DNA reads TGTGCCATCAGTGGGGGGGGACCAGAGACCCAGTACTTC. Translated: CAISGGGPETQYF.

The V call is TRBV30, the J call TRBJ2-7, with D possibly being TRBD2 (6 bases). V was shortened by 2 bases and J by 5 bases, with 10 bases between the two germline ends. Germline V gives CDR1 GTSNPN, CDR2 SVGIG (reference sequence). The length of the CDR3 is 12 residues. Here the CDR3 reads CAWSSGRNEQYF. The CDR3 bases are TGTGCCTGGAGTTCAGGGAGGAACGAGCAGTACTTC.

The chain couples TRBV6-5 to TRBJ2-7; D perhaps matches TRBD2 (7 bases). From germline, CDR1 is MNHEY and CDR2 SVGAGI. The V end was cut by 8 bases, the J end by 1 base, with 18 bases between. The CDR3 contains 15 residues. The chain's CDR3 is CASRTWGGRSYEQYF. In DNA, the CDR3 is TGTGCCAGCCGGACTTGGGGGGGCAGGTCCTACGAGCAGTACTTC.

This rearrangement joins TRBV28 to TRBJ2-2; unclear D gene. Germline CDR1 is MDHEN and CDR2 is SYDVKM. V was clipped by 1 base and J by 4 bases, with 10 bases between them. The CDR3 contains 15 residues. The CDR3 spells CASSLSKGPTGELFF. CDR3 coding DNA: TGTGCCAGCAGTTTATCAAAAGGACCCACCGGGGAGCTGTTTTTT.

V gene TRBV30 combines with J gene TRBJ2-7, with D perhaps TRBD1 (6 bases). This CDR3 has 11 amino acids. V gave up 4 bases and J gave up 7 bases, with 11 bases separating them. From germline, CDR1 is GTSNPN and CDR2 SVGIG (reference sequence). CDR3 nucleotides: TGTGCCTGGACCACGGGGACAGAGCAGTACTTC. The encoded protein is CAWTTGTEQYF.

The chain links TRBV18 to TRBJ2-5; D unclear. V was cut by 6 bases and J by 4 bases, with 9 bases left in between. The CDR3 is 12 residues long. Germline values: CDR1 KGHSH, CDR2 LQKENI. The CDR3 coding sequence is TGTGCCAGCTCTCCCAACCTAGAGACCCAGTACTTC. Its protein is CASSPNLETQYF.

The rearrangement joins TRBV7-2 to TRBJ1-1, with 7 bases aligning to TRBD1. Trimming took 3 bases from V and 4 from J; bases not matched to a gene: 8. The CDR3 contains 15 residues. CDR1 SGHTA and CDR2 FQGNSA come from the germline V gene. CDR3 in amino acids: CASSFGRQGSTEAFF. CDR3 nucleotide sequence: TGTGCCAGCAGCTTTGGACGACAGGGATCCACTGAAGCTTTCTTT.

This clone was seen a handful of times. The CDR3 loop is CASSLPLAGGSTGELFF. DNA for the CDR3: TGTGCCAGCAGCCTTCCTCTAGCGGGGGGGAGCACCGGGGAGCTGTTTTTT. The chain links TRBV3-1 (or the pseudogene TRBV3-2) to TRBJ2-2; the match to TRBD2 covers 12 bases. CDR3 size: 17 residues. Per the germline V gene, CDR1 is LGHDT and CDR2 is YNNKEL (reference sequence). The junction had 7 bases not matched to a gene; V was cut back by 4 bases and J by 4 bases.

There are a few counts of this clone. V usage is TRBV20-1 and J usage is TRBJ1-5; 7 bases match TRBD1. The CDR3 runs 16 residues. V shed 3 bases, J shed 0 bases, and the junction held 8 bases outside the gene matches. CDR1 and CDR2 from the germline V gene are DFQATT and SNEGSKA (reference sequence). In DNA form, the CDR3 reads TGCAGTGCTAGTCTGGGGGACAGTTATAGCAATCAGCCCCAGCATTTT. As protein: CSASLGDSYSNQPQHF.

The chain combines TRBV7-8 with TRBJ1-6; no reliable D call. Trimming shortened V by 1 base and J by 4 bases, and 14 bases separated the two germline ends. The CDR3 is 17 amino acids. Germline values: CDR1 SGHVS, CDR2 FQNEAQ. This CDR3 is CASSLGGRPHYNSPLHF. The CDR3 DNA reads TGTGCCAGCAGCTTAGGGGGTCGACCCCATTATAATTCACCCCTCCACTTT.

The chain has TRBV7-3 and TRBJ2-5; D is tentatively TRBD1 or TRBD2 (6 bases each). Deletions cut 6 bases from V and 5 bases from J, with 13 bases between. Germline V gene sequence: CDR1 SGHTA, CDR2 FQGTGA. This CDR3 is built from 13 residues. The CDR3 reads CASSQVGGETQYF. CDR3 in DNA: TGTGCCAGCAGTCAAGTAGGGGGGGAGACCCAGTACTTC.

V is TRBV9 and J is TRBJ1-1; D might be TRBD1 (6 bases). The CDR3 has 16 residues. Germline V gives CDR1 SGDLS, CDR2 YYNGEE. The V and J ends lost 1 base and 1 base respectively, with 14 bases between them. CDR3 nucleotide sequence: TGTGCCAGCAGCGTATCTCAGGCAGGGGCGAACACTGAAGCTTTCTTT. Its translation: CASSVSQAGANTEAFF.

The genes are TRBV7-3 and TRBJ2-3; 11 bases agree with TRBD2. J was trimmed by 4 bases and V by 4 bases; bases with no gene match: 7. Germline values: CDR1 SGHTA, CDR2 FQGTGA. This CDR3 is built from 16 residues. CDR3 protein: CASSSSTSGAPDTQYF. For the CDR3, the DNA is TGTGCCAGCAGCTCTTCGACTAGCGGGGCGCCAGATACGCAGTATTTT.

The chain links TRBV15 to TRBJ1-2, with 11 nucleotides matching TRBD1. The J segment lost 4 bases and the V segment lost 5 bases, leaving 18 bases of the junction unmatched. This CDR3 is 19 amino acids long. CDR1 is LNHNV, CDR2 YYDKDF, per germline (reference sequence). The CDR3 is CATSSPKNGTGGTGYGYTF. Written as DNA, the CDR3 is TGTGCCACCAGCTCGCCAAAGAACGGGACAGGGGGAACGGGCTATGGCTACACCTTC.